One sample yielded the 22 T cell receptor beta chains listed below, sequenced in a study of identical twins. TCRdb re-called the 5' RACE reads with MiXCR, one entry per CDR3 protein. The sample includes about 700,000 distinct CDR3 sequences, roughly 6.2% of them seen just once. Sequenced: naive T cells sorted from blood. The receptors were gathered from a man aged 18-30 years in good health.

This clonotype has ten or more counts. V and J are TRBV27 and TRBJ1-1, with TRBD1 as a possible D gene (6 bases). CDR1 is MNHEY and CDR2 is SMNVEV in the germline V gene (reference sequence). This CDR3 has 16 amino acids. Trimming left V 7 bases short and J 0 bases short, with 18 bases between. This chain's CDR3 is CASKKRTATLNTEAFF. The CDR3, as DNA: TGTGCCAGCAAAAAAAGGACAGCAACCCTGAACACTGAAGCTTTCTTT.

The CDR3 sequence is CASSLSQGSMMSYNEQFF. DNA for the CDR3: TGCGCCAGCAGCTTGTCCCAGGGTTCGATGATGTCCTACAATGAGCAGTTCTTC. The J gene is TRBJ2-1, the V gene TRBV5-1; D possibly corresponds to TRBD1 (5 bases). The CDR3 length is 18 residues. Germline CDR1 reads SGHRS; CDR2 reads YFSETQ. V was cut by 1 base and J by 1 base, with 18 bases left in between.

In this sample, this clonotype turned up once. CDR3 sequence: CASSLAPGAPYEQYF. DNA for the CDR3: TGTGCCAGCAGCTTGGCCCCGGGAGCCCCCTACGAGCAGTACTTC. J is TRBJ2-7 and V is TRBV11-3, with a weak D call TRBD2 (6 bases). CDR1 is SGHNT and CDR2 is YENEEA in the germline V gene. The CDR3 runs to 15 residues. The V and J ends lost 3 bases and 2 bases respectively, with 14 bases between them.

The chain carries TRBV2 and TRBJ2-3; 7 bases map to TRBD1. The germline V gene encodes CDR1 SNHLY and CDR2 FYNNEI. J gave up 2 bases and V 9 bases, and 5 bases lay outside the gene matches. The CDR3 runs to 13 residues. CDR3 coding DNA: TGTGCCAGGGGGGACAGTTTCACAGATACGCAGTATTTT. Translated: CARGDSFTDTQYF.

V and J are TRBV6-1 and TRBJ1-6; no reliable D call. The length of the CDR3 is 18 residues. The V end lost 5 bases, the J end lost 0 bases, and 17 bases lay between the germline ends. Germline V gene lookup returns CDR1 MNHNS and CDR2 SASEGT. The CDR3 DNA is TGTGCCAGCAGTCCTCCCCGACTGACAAGCTCCTATAATTCACCCCTCCACTTT. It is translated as CASSPPRLTSSYNSPLHF.

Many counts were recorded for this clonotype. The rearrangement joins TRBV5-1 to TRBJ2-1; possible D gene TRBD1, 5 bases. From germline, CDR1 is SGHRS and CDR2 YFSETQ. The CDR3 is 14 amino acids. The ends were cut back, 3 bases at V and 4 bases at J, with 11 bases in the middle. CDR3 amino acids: CASSWQDSYNEQFF. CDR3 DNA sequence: TGCGCCAGCAGCTGGCAAGACAGTTACAATGAGCAGTTCTTC. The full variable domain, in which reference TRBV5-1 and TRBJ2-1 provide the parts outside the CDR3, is KAGVTQTPRYLIKTRGQQVTLSCSPISGHRSVSWYQQTPGQGLQFLFEYFSETQRNKGNFPGRFSGRQFSNSRSEMNVSTLELGDSALYLCASSWQDSYNEQFFGPGTRLTVL.

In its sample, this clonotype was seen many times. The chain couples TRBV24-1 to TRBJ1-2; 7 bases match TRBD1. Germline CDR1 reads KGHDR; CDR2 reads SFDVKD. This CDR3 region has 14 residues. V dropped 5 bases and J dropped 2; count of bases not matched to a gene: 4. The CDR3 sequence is CATSGRGANYGYTF. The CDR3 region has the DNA TGTGCCACCAGTGGCAGGGGGGCCAACTATGGCTACACCTTC.

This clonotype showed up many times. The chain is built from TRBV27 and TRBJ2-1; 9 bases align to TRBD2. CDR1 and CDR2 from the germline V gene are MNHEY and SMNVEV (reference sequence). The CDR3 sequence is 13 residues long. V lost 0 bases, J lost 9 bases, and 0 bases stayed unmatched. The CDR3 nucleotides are TGTGCCAGCAGTTTATCTAGCGGGAGTGAGCAGTTCTTC. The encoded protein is CASSLSSGSEQFF.

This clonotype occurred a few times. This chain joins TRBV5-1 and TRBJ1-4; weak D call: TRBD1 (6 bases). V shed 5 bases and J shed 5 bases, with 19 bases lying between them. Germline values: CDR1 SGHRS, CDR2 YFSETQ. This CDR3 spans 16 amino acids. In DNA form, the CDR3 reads TGCGCCAGCAGTCGAACGGGAGGACAGCCAAATGAAAAACTGTTTTTT. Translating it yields CASSRTGGQPNEKLFF.

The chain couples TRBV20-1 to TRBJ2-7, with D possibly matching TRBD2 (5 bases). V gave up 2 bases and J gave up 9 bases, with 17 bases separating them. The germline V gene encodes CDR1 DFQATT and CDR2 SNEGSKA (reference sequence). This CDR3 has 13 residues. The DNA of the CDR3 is TGCAGTGCTAGACTAGCACCCCTTGAGGCGCAGTACTTC. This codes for CSARLAPLEAQYF.

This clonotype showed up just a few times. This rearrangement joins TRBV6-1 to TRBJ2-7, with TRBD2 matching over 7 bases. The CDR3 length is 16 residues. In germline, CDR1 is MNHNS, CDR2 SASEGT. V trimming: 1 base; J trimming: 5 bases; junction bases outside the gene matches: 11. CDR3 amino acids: CASSEGLAEGMNEQYF. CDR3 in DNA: TGTGCCAGCAGTGAAGGGCTAGCGGAGGGGATGAACGAGCAGTACTTC.

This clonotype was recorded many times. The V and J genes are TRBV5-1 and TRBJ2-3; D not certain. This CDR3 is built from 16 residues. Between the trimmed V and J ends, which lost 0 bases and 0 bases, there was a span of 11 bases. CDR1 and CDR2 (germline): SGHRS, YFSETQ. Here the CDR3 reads CASSLVPATSTDTQYF. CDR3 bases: TGCGCCAGCAGCTTGGTTCCAGCTACTAGCACAGATACGCAGTATTTT.

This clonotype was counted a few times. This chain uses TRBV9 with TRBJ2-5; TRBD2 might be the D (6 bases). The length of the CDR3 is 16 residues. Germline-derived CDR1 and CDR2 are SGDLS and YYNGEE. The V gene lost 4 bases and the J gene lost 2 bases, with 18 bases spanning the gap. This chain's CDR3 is CASSNAGRGGQETQYF. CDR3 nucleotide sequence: TGTGCCAGCAGCAACGCAGGGCGAGGAGGGCAAGAGACCCAGTACTTC.

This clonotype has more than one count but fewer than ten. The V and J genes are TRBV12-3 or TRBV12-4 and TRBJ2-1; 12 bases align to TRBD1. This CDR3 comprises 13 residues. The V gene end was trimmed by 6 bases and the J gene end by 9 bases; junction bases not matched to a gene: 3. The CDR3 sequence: CASRGQGAVEQFF. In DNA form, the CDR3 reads TGTGCCAGCAGGGGACAGGGGGCGGTTGAGCAGTTCTTC.

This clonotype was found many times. The CDR3: CASSQDQGDVTQYF. In DNA, the CDR3 is TGTGCCAGCAGCCAAGATCAGGGAGACGTTACGCAGTATTTT. This chain uses TRBV4-2 with TRBJ2-3; D tentatively reads TRBD1 or TRBD2 (5 bases each). Per the germline V gene, CDR1 is LGHNA and CDR2 is YNFKEQ. V gave up 0 bases and J gave up 8 bases, with 12 bases separating them. The CDR3 covers 14 residues.

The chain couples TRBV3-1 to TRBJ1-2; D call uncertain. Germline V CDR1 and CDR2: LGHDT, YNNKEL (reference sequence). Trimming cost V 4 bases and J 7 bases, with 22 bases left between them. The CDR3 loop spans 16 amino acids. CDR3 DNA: TGTGCCAGCAGCCGCCTTGGCGAATCTTCTATGGTTGGCTACACCTTC. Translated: CASSRLGESSMVGYTF.

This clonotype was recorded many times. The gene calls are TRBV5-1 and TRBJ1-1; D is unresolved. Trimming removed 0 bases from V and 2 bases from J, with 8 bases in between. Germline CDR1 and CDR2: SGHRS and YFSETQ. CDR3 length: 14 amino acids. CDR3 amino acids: CASSLGTLNTEAFF. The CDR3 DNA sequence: TGCGCCAGCAGCTTGGGGACTCTTAACACTGAAGCTTTCTTT. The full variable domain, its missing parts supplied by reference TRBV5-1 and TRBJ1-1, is KAGVTQTPRYLIKTRGQQVTLSCSPISGHRSVSWYQQTPGQGLQFLFEYFSETQRNKGNFPGRFSGRQFSNSRSEMNVSTLELGDSALYLCASSLGTLNTEAFFGQGTRLTVV.

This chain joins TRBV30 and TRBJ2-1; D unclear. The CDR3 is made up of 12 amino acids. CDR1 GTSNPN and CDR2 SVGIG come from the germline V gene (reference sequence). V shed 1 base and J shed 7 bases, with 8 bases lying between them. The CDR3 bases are TGTGCCTGGAGTGCCACCGCAAATGAGCAGTTCTTC. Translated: CAWSATANEQFF.

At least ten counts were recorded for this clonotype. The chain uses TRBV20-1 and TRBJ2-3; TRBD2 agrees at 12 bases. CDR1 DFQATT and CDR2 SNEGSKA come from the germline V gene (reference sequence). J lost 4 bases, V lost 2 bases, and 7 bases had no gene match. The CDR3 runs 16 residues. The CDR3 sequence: CSARTATSGSSDTQYF. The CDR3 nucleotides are TGCAGTGCTAGAACCGCGACTAGCGGGAGTTCAGATACGCAGTATTTT.

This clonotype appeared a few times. The CDR3 reads CASSPGDRGRVAAFF. The CDR3 DNA reads TGTGCCAGCAGCCCGGGGGACAGGGGGCGGGTCGCGGCTTTCTTT. The rearrangement joins TRBV7-2 to TRBJ1-1; 12 nucleotides align to TRBD1. Per germline, CDR1 SGHTA and CDR2 FQGNSA. There are 15 residues in the CDR3. The V and J ends lost 5 bases and 11 bases, in that order; junction bases with no gene match: 12.

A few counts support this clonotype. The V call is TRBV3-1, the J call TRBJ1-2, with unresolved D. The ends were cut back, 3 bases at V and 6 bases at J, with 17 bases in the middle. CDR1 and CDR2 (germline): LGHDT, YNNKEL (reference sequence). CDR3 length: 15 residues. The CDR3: CASSHFRSRENGYTF. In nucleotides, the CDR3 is TGTGCCAGCAGCCATTTCCGCAGTAGGGAAAATGGCTACACCTTC.

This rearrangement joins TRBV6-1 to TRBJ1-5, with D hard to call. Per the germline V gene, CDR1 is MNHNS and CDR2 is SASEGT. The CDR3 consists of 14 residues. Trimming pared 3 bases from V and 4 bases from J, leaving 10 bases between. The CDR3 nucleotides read TGTGCCAGCAGTGAGGGGAGGGATAATCAGCCCCAGCATTTT. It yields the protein CASSEGRDNQPQHF.